What follows are 4 T cell receptor beta chains derived from one specimen sequenced in a study of control samples from healthy donors and cancer patients. Sequencing was performed with immunoSEQ multiplex PCR; in TCRdb, only in-frame clones are kept and a portion is missing. The profile shows about 100,000 clones, roughly 87% of them singletons. The specimen was blood. These receptors were collected from a woman in her 50s in good health.

This clone is a singleton in its sample. The V and J genes are TRBV10-2 and TRBJ2-1; no reliable D call. The germline V and J ends were trimmed by 7 bases and 2 bases, with 15 bases remaining between them. The CDR3 runs 15 residues. Germline V gene lookup returns CDR1 WSHSY and CDR2 SAAADI. For the CDR3, the DNA is TGCGCCAGCACCACCTTTGAGGTGGCCTACAATGAGCAGTTCTTC. Translation: CASTTFEVAYNEQFF.

The rearrangement uses TRBV10-1 and TRBJ2-3; TRBD1 matches at 9 bases. The V and J ends lost 6 bases and 0 bases, in that order; junction bases with no gene match: 4. CDR1 WNHNN and CDR2 SYGVQD come from the germline V gene (reference sequence). The CDR3 contains 15 residues. The CDR3 DNA follows: TGCGCCAGCAGCTGGGACAGGGAAAGCACAGATACGCAGTATTTT. Protein sequence: CASSWDRESTDTQYF.

J is TRBJ1-2 and V is TRBV6-6; D ambiguous. Germline CDR1 is MNHNY and CDR2 is SVGAGI (reference sequence). Trimming removed 4 bases from V and 8 bases from J, with 11 bases in between. This CDR3 is built from 12 residues. CDR3 amino acids: CASSLSTTGYTF. The DNA of the CDR3 is TGTGCCAGCAGTTTGAGTACTACCGGCTACACCTTC.

The chain has TRBV3-1 (or the pseudogene TRBV3-2) and TRBJ2-3; possible D gene TRBD1, 7 bases. The CDR3 totals 15 residues. The germline V gene has CDR1 LGHDT and CDR2 YNNKEL (reference sequence). Trimming removed 2 bases from V and 4 bases from J, with 13 bases in between. CDR3 amino acids: CASSQRRGRADTQYF. The CDR3 DNA follows: TGTGCCAGCAGCCAAAGGAGGGGGCGGGCAGATACGCAGTATTTT.